The TCR beta chain under discussion was sequenced for a study of CD4 T cells in relation to SARS-CoV-2 and coronaviruses. Looking at the study overall: The HLA restriction of the shared crossreactive spike epitopes was mapped. General study points: Crossreactivity was assessed only for spike protein, not other viral proteins.

With respect to this clone: Its target is unknown.

After removal of 0 bases from V and 6 bases from J, the junction contained 8 bases not matched to a gene. The CDR3 covers 15 residues. Germline CDR1 reads MGHRA; CDR2 reads YSYEKL. Before the COVID-19 pandemic, during about 2011-2018, CD4+ T cells were taken from unexposed donors. After less than 11 days of culture, CD4+ T cells were isolated. Unexposed-donor CD4+ T cells were probed with SARS-CoV-2 S/N and four cold-coronavirus spikes, cells permitting. PBMCs were plated at roughly 2 million per well in IL-2-containing medium. Sequenced by immunoSEQ multiplex PCR; TCRdb stores in-frame clones only, minus some. The sample lists around 16,000 clones, roughly four fifths occurring once.

Specimen: CD4+ T cells from PBMCs, cultured in vitro. The sequence was obtained from a human donor in good health. V gene TRBV4-1 combines with J gene TRBJ2-7; TRBD2 matches at 7 bases. The CDR3 reads CASSQEGGPSREQYF. CDR3 in DNA: TGCGCCAGCAGCCAAGAGGGAGGGCCTTCGCGCGAGCAGTACTTC.